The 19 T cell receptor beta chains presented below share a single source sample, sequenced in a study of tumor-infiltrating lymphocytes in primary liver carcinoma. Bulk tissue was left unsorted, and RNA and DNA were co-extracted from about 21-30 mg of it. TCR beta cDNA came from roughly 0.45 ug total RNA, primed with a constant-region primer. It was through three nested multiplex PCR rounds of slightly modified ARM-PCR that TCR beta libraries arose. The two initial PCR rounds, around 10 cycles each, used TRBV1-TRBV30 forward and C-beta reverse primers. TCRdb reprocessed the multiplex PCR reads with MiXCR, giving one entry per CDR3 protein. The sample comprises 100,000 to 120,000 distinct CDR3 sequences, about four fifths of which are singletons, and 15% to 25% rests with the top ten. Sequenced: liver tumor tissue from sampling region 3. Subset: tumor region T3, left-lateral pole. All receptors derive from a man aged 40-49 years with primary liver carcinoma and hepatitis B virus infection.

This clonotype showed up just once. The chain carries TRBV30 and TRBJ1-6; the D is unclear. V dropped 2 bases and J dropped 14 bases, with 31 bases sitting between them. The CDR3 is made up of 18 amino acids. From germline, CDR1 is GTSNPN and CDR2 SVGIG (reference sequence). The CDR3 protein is CAWSPRPLATGLASSLHF. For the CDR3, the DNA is TGTGCCTGGAGTCCAAGGCCCCTCGCGACGGGGTTAGCGTCATCCCTCCACTTT.

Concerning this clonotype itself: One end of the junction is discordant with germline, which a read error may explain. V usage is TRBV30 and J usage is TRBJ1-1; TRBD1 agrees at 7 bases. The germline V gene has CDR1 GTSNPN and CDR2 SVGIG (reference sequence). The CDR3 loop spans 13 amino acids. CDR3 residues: CAWGLFEGAETFF. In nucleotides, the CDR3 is TGTGCCTGGGGACTCTTCGAGGGGGCTGAAACTTTCTTT.

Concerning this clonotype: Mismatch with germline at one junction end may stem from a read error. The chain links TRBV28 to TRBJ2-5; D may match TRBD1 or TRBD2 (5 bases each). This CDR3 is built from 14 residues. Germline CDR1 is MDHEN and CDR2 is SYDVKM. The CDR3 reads CASSGDHLRQTQKF. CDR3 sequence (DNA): TGTGCCAGCAGTGGGGACCACCTCAGGCAGACCCAGAAATTC.

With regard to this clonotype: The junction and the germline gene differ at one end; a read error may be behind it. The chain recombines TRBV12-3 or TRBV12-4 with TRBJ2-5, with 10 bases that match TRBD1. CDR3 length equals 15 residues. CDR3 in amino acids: CTSSSGTGDQETQYF. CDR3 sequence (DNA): TGTACCAGCAGCTCCGGGACAGGGGACCAAGAGACCCAGTACTTC.

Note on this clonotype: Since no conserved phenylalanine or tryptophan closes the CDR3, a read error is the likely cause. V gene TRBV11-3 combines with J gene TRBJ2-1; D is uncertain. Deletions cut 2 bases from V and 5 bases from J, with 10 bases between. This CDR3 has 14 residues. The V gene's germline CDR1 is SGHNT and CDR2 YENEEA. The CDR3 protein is CASSLRVGNNEQFY. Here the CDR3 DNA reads TGTGCCAGCAGCTTAAGGGTCGGCAACAATGAGCAGTTCTAC.

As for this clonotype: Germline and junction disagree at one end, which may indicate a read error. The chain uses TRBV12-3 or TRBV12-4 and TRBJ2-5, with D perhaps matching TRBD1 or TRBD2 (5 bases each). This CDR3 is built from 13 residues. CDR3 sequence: CASSLIEGEIQYF. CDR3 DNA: TGTGCCAGTAGTTTAATTGAAGGGGAGATCCAGTACTTC.

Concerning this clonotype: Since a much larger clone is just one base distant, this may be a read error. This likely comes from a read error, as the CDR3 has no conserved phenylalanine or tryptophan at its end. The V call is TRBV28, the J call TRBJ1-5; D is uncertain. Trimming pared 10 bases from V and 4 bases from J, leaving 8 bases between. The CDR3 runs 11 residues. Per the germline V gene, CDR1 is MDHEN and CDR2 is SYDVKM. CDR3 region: CAIGGNQPQHI. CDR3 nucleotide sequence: TGTGCCATCGGAGGGAATCAGCCCCAGCATATT.

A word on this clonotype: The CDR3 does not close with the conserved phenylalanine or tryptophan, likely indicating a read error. The CDR3 loop is CASSLGTGGNTPLHY. CDR3 DNA: TGTGCCAGCAGTTTAGGGACAGGGGGCAATACACCCCTCCACTAT. The rearrangement links TRBV6-6 to TRBJ1-6; 12 bases agree with TRBD1. With 4 bases clipped from V and 11 bases from J, the junction kept 6 bases outside the gene matches. CDR1 is MNHNY, CDR2 SVGAGI, per germline (reference sequence). The CDR3 runs 15 residues.

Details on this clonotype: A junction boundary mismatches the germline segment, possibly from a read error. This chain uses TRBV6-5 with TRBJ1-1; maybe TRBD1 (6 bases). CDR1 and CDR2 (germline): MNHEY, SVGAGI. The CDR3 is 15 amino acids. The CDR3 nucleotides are TGTGTCAGCAGTCGCTCGATTGGGGGCGGAGCTGAAGCTTTCTTT. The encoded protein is CVSSRSIGGGAEAFF.

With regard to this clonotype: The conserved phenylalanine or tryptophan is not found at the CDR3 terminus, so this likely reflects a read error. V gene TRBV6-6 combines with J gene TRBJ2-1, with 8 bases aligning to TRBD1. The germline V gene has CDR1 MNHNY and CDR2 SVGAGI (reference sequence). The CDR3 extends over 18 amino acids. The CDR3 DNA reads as TGTGACAGCAGTTACTCAGGGGGCACGGGCCGCCCCTACAATGAGCAGTTCTTA. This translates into CDSSYSGGTGRPYNEQFL.

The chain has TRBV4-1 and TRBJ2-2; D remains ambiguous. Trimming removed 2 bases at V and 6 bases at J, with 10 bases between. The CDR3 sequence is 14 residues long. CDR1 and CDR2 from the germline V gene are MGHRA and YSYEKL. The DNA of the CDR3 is TGCGCCAGCAGCCAACTTAGCCTCCCCGGGGAGCTGTTTTTT. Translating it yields CASSQLSLPGELFF.

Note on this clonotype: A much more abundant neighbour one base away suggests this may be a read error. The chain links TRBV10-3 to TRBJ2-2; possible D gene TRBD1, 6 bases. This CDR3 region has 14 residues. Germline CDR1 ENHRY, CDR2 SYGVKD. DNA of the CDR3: TGTGCCATCAGTGGGGCAGGGGACACCGGGGAGCTGCTTTTT. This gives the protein CAISGAGDTGELLF.

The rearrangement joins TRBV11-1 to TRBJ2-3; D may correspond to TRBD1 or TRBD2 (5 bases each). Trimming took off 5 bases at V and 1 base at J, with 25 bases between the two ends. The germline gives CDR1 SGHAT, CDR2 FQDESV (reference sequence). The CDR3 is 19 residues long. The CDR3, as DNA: TGTGCCAGCAGCGCTGAGGGGAGCTCTGTTGGAGCCCGCACAGATACGCAGTATTTT. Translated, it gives CASSAEGSSVGARTDTQYF. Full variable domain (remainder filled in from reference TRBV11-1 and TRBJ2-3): EAEVAQSPRYKITEKSQAVAFWCDPISGHATLYWYRQILGQGPELLVQFQDESVVDDSQLPKDRFSAERLKGVDSTLKIQPAELGDSAMYLCASSAEGSSVGARTDTQYFGPGTRLTVL.

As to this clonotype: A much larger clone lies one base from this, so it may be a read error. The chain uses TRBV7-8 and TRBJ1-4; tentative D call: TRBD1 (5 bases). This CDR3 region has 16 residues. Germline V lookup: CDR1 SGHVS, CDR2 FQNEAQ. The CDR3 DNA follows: TGTACCAGCAGCTTAGGGGATATTGCAACTAATGAAAAACTGTTTTTT. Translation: CTSSLGDIATNEKLFF. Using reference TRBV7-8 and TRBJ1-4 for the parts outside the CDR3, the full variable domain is GAGVSQSPRYKVAKRGQDVALRCDPISGHVSLFWYQQALGQGPEFLTYFQNEAQLDKSGLPSDRFFAERPEGSVSTLKIQRTQQEDSAVYLCTSSLGDIATNEKLFFGSGTQLSVL.

This chain's CDR3 is CACCLGVSNNEQFF. The CDR3 DNA sequence: TGTGCCTGCTGCTTAGGCGTCTCGAATAATGAGCAGTTCTTC. The chain links TRBV11-3 to TRBJ2-1; D is unclear. CDR3 size: 14 residues. Germline CDR1 reads SGHNT; CDR2 reads YENEEA. V lost 11 bases and J 7 bases, leaving 21 bases between the germline ends.

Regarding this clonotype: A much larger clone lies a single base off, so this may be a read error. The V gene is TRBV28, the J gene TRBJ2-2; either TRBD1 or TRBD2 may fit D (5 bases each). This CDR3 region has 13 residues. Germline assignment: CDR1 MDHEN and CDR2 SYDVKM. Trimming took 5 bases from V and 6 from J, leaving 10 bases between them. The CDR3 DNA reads TGTGCCAGCAGTATAGGGACGTCCGGGGAGCTGTTTTTT. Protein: CASSIGTSGELFF.

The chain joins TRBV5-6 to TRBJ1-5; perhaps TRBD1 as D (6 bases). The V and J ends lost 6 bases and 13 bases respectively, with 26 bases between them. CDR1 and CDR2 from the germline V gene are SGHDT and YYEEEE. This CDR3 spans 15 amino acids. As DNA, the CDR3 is TGTGCCAGCAACATCTTGGGCAGGGGCGATCAGTCACAGCATTTT. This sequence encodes CASNILGRGDQSQHF.

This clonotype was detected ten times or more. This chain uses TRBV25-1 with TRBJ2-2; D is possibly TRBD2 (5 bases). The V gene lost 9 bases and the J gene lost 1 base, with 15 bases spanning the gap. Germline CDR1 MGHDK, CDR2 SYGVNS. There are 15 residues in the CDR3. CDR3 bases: TGTGCCAGTTCAAGTAGCGTACTGAACACCGGGGAGCTGTTTTTT. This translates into CASSSSVLNTGELFF.

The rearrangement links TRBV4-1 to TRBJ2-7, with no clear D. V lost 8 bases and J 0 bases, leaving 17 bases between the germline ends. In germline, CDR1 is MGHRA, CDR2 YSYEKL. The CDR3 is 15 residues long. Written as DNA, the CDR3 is TGCGCCAGCGGTCCACCTGACTCCCTCTCCTACGAGCAGTACTTC. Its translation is CASGPPDSLSYEQYF.